This T cell receptor beta chain was sequenced in a study of blood T cell repertoires in COVID-19. Germline trimming cut 4 bases from V and 0 bases from J; bases unmatched to any gene: 6. The CDR3 covers 17 residues. In germline, CDR1 is LGHDT, CDR2 YNNKEL (reference sequence). Original processing notes: The assay estimated nucleated cells by amplifying reference gene primers. The table came from immunoSEQ multiplex PCR; TCRdb's copy has only in-frame clones and leaves some out. Clonal size and the V and J genes are those of that table, whereas D and trimming came from the DNA. This sample has some 200,000 clones, with approximately 82% found just once.

The clonotype comes from a human donor with acute or convalescent COVID-19. The donor label of this sample is uncertain. Sequencing was carried out using peripheral blood. V is TRBV3-1 (or the pseudogene TRBV3-2) and J is TRBJ1-6, with 7 nucleotides matching TRBD1. CDR3 amino acids: CASSPRQGGSYNSPLHF. CDR3 coding DNA: TGTGCCAGCAGCCCAAGACAGGGTGGCTCCTATAATTCACCCCTCCACTTT.